The clone carrying this TCR beta chain has ten or more counts. Its specificity is not known. Healthy control samples came from blood bank volunteers in Maryland, USA. The study built unsorted libraries from 2 million PBMCs kept at -80 C. This sample is part of a study of neurological immune-mediated disorders. Study-level findings and limits: Levels of TCR clonal expansion peaked in HTLV-1-associated myelopathy and reached their lowest in multiple sclerosis, under those of healthy controls.

The CDR3 runs 16 residues. V lost 1 base and J lost 6, with 18 bases in between. Germline V gene sequence: CDR1 KGHSH, CDR2 LQKENI. The making of cDNA relied on 5'RACE with 10-nucleotide random UMIs. TCRdb called the 5' RACE reads again in MiXCR, with one record for every CDR3 protein. In the table there are approximately 77,000 distinct CDR3 sequences, roughly 10% of which are singletons. The origin of this receptor is a man between 45 and 60 years old in good health. The chain recombines TRBV18 with TRBJ1-2; D call uncertain. The sample was PBMCs. CDR3: CASSPQPTAATNGYTF. CDR3 DNA: TGTGCCAGCTCACCACAGCCTACGGCGGCAACAAATGGCTACACCTTC.